Following are 5 T cell receptor beta chains from one sample sequenced in a study of technical replicates of blood from several donors. The repertoire was sequenced with immunoSEQ multiplex PCR; TCRdb's copy has only in-frame clones and lacks some. The sample has approximately 69,000 clones, 88% seen once. Sequencing was carried out using PBMCs. The receptors derive from a human donor in good health. Some clones in this sample may be carry-over from other donors' samples.

The gene calls are TRBV7-2 and TRBJ2-7; 11 nucleotides align to TRBD2. The CDR3 runs to 18 residues. J was trimmed by 2 bases and V by 0 bases; bases with no gene match: 9. CDR1 is SGHTA, CDR2 FQGNSA, per germline. CDR3 nucleotides: TGTGCCAGCAGCTTAGCCGCCCGGACTAGCGGGCCTACCTACGAGCAGTACTTC. The encoded protein is CASSLAARTSGPTYEQYF.

V gene TRBV7-2 combines with J gene TRBJ1-1; the D gene is possibly TRBD1 (5 bases). Trimming pared 1 base from V and 7 bases from J, leaving 13 bases between. Germline V gene data show CDR1 as SGHTA and CDR2 as FQGNSA. CDR3 size: 14 residues. The CDR3 nucleotides read TGTGCCAGCAGCTTAGTGGGGGGAGTTGATGAAGCTTTCTTT. Translating gives CASSLVGGVDEAFF.

This clone was counted once. This chain links TRBV11-2 with TRBJ2-1, with TRBD2 identical over 14 bases. The CDR3 consists of 18 residues. J lost 7 bases, V lost 1 base, and 9 bases had no gene match. The germline CDR1 and CDR2 sequences are SGHAT and FQNNGV. CDR3 sequence: CASSLVSGTSGGVNEQFF. CDR3 bases: TGTGCCAGCAGCTTAGTATCTGGGACTAGCGGGGGTGTGAATGAGCAGTTCTTC.

The V and J genes are TRBV7-8 and TRBJ2-3, with 7 bases aligning to TRBD2. The V and J ends lost 5 bases and 1 base, in that order; junction bases with no gene match: 6. The germline gives CDR1 SGHVS, CDR2 FQNEAQ. CDR3 length: 15 residues. The CDR3 spells CASSGVAGRTDTQYF. The CDR3 DNA is TGTGCCAGCAGCGGCGTAGCGGGTCGCACAGATACGCAGTATTTT. The full variable domain, with the rest looked up from reference TRBV7-8 and TRBJ2-3, is GAGVSQSPRYKVAKRGQDVALRCDPISGHVSLFWYQQALGQGPEFLTYFQNEAQLDKSGLPSDRFFAERPEGSVSTLKIQRTQQEDSAVYLCASSGVAGRTDTQYFGPGTRLTVL.

V gene TRBV4-3 combines with J gene TRBJ2-7; D unresolved. Germline CDR1 reads LGHNA; CDR2 reads YSLEER. This CDR3 spans 14 amino acids. The V end was cut by 0 bases, the J end by 1 base, with 7 bases between. The CDR3 reads CASSQDEWSYEQYF. CDR3 in DNA: TGCGCCAGCAGCCAAGATGAGTGGTCCTACGAGCAGTACTTC.